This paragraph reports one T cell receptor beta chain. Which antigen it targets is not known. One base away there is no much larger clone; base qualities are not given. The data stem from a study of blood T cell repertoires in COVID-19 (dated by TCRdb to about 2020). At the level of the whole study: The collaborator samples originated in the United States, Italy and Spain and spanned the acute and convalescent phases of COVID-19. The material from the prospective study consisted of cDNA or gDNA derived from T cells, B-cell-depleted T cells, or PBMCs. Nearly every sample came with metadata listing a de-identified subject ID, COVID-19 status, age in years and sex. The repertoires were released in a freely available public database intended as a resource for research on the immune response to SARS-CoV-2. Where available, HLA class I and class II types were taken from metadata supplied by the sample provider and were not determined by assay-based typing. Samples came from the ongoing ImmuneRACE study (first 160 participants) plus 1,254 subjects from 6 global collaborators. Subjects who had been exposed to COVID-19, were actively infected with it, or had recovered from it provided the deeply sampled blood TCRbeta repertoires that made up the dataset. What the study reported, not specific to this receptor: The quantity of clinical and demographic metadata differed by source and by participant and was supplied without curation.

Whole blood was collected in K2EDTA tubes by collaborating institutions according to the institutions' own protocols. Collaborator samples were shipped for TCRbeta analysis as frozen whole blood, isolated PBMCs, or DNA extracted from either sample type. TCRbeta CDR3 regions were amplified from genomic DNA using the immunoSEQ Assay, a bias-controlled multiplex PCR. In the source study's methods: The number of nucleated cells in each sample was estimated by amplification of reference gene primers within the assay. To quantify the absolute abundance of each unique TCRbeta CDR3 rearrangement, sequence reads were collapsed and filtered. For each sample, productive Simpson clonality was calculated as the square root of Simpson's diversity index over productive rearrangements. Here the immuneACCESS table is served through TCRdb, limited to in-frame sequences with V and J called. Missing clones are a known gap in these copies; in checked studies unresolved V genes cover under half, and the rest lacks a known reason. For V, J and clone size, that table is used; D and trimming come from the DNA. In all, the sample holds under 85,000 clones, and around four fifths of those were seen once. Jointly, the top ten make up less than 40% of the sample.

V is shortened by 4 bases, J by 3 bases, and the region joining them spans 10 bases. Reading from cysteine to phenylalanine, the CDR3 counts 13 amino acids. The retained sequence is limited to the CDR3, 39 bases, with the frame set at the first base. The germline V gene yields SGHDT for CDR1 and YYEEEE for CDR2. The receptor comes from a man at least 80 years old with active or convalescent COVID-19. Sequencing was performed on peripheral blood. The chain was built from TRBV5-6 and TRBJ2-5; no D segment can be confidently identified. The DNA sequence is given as TGTGCCAGCAGCACCACAGTGAAAGAGACCCAGTACTTC. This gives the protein CASSTTVKETQYF.